This TCR beta chain was sequenced in a study of T cells after yellow fever vaccination. Study background: SMART-Seq v4 Ultra Low Input prepared the low-cell-number fractions. General study points: Highly abundant clonotypes carried over from the bulk population could end up in FACS-sorted repertoires as contaminants. Subsequent booster samples again held most clones from primary vaccination (approximately 95% CD4, 88% CD8).

As TCR cDNA was made by 5'RACE template switching, a universal primer site and UMIs were added. Each CDR3 protein is one row after TCRdb ran MiXCR on the 5' RACE reads. The sample yields approximately 330,000 distinct CDR3 sequences, around 13% seen once. Germline CDR1 reads LNHDA; CDR2 reads SQIVND (reference sequence). The CDR3 runs 11 residues. With 6 bases removed from V and 8 bases from J, the gap between germline ends came to 8 bases. This clonotype has more than one count but fewer than ten. Its specificity is unknown. The chain joins TRBV19 to TRBJ2-4; no reliable D call. The material was CD4+ T cells sorted from PBMCs, obtained 15 days after the yellow fever booster vaccination. This clonotype originated in a man younger than 35 who received the YFV17D yellow fever vaccine. Here the CDR3 DNA reads TGTGCCAGTAGGGCCGAGGACATTCAGTACTTC. This sequence encodes CASRAEDIQYF.